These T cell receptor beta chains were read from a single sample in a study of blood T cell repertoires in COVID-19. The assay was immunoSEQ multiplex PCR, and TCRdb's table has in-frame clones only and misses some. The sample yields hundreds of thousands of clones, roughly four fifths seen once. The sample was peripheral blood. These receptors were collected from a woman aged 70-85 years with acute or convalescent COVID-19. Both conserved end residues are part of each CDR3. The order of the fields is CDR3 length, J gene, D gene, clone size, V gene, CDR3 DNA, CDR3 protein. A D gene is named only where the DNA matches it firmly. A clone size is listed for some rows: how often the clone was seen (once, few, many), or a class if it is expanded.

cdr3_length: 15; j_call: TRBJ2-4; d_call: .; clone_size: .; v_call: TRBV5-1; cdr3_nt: TGCGCCAGCAGCTTGGAGCCGGGGGCCAAAAACATTCAGTACTTC; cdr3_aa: CASSLEPGAKNIQYF
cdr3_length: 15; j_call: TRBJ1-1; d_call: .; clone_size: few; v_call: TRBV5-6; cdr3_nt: TGTGCCAGCAGCCCTCCTACAGCTTTTGGCACTGAAGCTTTCTTT; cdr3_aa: CASSPPTAFGTEAFF
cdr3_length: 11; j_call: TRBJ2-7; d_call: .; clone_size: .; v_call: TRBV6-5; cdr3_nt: TGTGCCAGCAGTTCTTACTACGAGCAGTACTTC; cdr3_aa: CASSSYYEQYF
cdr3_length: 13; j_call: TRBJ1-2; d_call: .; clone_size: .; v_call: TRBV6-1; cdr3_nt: TGTGCCAGCAGTGAGCAGACTAACTATGGCTACACCTTC; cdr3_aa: CASSEQTNYGYTF
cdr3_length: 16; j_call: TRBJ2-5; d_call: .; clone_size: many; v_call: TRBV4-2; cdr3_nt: TGTGCCAGCAGCCAAGATCCAAACGGGAAGGGAGAGACCCAGTACTTC; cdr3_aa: CASSQDPNGKGETQYF
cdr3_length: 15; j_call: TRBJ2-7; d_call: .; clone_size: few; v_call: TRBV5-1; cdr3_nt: TGCGCCAGCAGCGTGTACAGGGAGCACACCTACGAGCAGTACTTC; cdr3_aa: CASSVYREHTYEQYF
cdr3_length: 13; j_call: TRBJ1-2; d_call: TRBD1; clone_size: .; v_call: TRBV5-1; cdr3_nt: TGCGCCAGCAGCTTGGGGACAGGTCATGGCTACACCTTC; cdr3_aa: CASSLGTGHGYTF
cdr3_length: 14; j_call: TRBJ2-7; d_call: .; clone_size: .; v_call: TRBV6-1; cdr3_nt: TGTGCCAGCAGTGAAACGTACAACACCTACGAGCAGTACTTC; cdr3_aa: CASSETYNTYEQYF
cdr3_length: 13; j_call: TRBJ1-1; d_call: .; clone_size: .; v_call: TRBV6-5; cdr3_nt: TGTGCCAGCAGGCGGACGGGAACAACTGAAGCTTTCTTT; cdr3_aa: CASRRTGTTEAFF
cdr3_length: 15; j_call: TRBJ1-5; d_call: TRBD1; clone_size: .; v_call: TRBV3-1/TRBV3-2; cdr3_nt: TGTGCCAGCAGCCGGGACAGGGTGAGCAATCAGCCCCAGCATTTT; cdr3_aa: CASSRDRVSNQPQHF
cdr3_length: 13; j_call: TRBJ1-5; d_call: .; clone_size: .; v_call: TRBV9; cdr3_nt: TGTGCCAGCAGCGTAGGAACTATGAGTCCCCAGCATTTT; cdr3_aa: CASSVGTMSPQHF
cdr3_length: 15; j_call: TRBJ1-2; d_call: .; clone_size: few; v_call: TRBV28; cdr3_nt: TGTGCCAGCAGTTTTGACCCTGCGACAGGAGGCGGCTACACCTTC; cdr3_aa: CASSFDPATGGGYTF
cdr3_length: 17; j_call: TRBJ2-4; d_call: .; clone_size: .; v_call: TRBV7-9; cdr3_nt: TGTGCCAGCATCAATGATGGGGACACACTAGCCAAAAACATTCAGTACTTC; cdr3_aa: CASINDGDTLAKNIQYF
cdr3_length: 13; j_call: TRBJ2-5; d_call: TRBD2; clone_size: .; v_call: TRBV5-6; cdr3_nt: TGTGCCAGCAGCTCGACTAGCGGAGAGACCCAGTACTTC; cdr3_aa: CASSSTSGETQYF
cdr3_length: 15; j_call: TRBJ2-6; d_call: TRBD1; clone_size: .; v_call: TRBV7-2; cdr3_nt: TGTGCCAGCAGTTGGACAGGGTCTGGGGCCAACGTCCTGACTTTC; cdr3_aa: CASSWTGSGANVLTF
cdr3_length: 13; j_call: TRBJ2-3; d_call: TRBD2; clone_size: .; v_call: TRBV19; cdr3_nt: TGTGCCAGTAGTCCGGGAGGGACAGATACGCAGTATTTT; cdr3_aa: CASSPGGTDTQYF
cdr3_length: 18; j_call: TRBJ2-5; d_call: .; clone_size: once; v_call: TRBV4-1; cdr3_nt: TGCGCCAGCAGCCCACAGGGACTACCCCCAGTGTACCAAGAGACCCAGTACTTC; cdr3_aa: CASSPQGLPPVYQETQYF
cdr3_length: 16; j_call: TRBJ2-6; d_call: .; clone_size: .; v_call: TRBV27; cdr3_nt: TGTGCCAGCAGTCGTCTGGGACTCTCTGGGGCCAACGTCCTGACTTTC; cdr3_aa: CASSRLGLSGANVLTF
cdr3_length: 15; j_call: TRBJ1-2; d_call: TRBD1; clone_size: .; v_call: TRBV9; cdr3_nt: TGTGCCAGCAGCGAGGGGGCAGGGTTTAACTATGGCTACACCTTC; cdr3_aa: CASSEGAGFNYGYTF
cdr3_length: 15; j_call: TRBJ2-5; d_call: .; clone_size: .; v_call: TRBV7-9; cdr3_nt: TGTGCCAGCAGCTTAGCATCAGGTTTTCAAGAGACCCAGTACTTC; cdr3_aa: CASSLASGFQETQYF
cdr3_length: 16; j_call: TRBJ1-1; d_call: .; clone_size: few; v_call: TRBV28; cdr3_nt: TGTGCCAGCAGTTTTCGGGTGCCTCGTATGAACACTGAAGCTTTCTTT; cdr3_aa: CASSFRVPRMNTEAFF
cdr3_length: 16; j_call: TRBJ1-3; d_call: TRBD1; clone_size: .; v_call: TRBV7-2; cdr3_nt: TGTGCCAGCAGCTCCGGACAGGTAGCTTCTCGAAACACCATATATTTT; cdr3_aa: CASSSGQVASRNTIYF
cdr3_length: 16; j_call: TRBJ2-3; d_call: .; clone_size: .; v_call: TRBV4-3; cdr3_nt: TGCGCCAGCAGCCAATTCCGGGGGGCGAACACAGATACGCAGTATTTT; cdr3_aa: CASSQFRGANTDTQYF
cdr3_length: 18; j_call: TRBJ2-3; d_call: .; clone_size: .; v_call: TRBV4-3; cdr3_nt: TGCGCCAGCAGCCAAGAATCCGTGGGTAGTAGCTGGACAGATACGCAGTATTTT; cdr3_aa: CASSQESVGSSWTDTQYF
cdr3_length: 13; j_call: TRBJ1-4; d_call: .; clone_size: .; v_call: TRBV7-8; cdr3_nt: TGTGCCAGCAGCTTAGGAGATCTAGGAAAACTGTTTTTT; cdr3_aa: CASSLGDLGKLFF
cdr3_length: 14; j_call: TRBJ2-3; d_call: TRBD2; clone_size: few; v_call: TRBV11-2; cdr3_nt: TGTGCCAGCAGCTCTAGCGGGTTCACAGATACGCAGTATTTT; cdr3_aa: CASSSSGFTDTQYF
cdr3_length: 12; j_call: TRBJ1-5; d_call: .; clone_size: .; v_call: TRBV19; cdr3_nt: TGTGCCAGTAGACGGGGTGATCAGCCCCAGCATTTT; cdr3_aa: CASRRGDQPQHF
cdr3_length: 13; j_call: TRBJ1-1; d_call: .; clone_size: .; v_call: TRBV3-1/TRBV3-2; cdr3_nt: TGTGCCAGCAGCCAGGGGCCGGGCGCTGAAGCTTTCTTT; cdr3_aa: CASSQGPGAEAFF
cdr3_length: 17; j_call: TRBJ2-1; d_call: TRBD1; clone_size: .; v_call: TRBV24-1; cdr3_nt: TGTGCCACCAGTGATTTTAGGGGACAGGGATCCTACAATGAGCAGTTCTTC; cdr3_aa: CATSDFRGQGSYNEQFF
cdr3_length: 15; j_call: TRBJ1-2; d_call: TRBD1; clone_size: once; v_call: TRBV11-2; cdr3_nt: TGTGCCAGCAGCTTAGGAACAGGGGGCATGGGAGGCTACACCTTC; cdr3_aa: CASSLGTGGMGGYTF
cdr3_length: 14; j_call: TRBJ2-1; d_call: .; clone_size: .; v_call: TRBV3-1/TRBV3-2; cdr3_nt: TGTGCCAGCAGCTCCGTTGACATCTACAATGAGCAGTTCTTC; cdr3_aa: CASSSVDIYNEQFF
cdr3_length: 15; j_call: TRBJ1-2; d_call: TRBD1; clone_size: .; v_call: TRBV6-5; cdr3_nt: TGTGCCAGCAGTTCACCAGGGGGCGGACGCAATGGCTACACCTTC; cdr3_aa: CASSSPGGGRNGYTF